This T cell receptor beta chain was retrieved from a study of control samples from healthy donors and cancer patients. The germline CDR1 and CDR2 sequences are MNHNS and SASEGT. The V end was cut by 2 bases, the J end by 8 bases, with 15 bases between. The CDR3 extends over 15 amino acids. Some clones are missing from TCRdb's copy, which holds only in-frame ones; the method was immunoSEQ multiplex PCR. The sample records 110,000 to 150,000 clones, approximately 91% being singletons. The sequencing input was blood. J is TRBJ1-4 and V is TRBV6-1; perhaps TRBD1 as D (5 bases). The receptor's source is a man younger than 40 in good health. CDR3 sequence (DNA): TGTGCCAGCAGTGAATATGAGGGGAGTGGGGAAAAACTGTTTTTT. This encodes CASSEYEGSGEKLFF.